These 3 T cell receptor beta chains were all obtained from the same sample, sequenced in a study of T cell changes during pregnancy in multiple sclerosis. Data came from immunoSEQ multiplex PCR; TCRdb stores just in-frame clones and leaves some out. The sample carries more than 80,000 clones, about 95% recorded once. Material: peripheral blood, obtained in the second trimester of pregnancy. Receptors originate from a female donor with multiple sclerosis, enrolled in a pregnancy study.

The V and J genes are TRBV6-1 and TRBJ1-5; D may be TRBD1 (6 bases). The V gene lost 0 bases and the J gene lost 2 bases, with 11 bases spanning the gap. The germline gives CDR1 MNHNS, CDR2 SASEGT. CDR3 size: 16 residues. The CDR3 spells CASSEAGGLGNQPQHF. DNA for the CDR3: TGTGCCAGCAGTGAAGCGGGGGGGCTGGGCAATCAGCCCCAGCATTTT.

The chain joins TRBV19 to TRBJ1-4; a weak D match, TRBD1 (5 bases). The CDR3 extends over 12 amino acids. From germline, CDR1 is LNHDA and CDR2 SQIVND (reference sequence). CDR3 coding DNA: TGTGGCTCCGGGACTGGCTGGGAAAAACTGTTTTTT. It is translated as CGSGTGWEKLFF.

V gene TRBV29-1 combines with J gene TRBJ1-1; 7 bases match TRBD1. The germline V gene has CDR1 SQVTM and CDR2 ANQGSEA. V was pared by 1 base and J by 0 bases, with 5 bases of the junction left unmatched. The CDR3 is made up of 15 amino acids. The CDR3: CSVEGEGGLNTEAFF. Written as DNA, the CDR3 is TGCAGCGTTGAAGGTGAAGGGGGCTTGAACACTGAAGCTTTCTTT.